Below, 6 T cell receptor beta chains from the same sample are listed, as sequenced in a study of blood T cell repertoires in COVID-19. The method was immunoSEQ multiplex PCR; TCRdb's version includes in-frame clones alone and lacks a portion of them. Here the sample spans approximately 240,000 clones, roughly 80% being singletons. Input material: peripheral blood. Receptors were obtained from a woman aged 55-69 years with acute or convalescent COVID-19.

This chain links TRBV15 with TRBJ1-6; D is perhaps TRBD1 (6 bases). V lost 1 base and J lost 9, with 13 bases in between. Germline values: CDR1 LNHNV, CDR2 YYDKDF (reference sequence). The CDR3 sequence is 15 residues long. CDR3 bases: TGTGCCACCAGCAGAGCGAGGGGGTCGGGTTCACCCCTCCACTTT. This translates into CATSRARGSGSPLHF.

J is TRBJ1-2 and V is TRBV3-1 (or the pseudogene TRBV3-2), with a tentative D call TRBD1 (5 bases). The CDR3 contains 13 residues. The V end lost 3 bases, the J end lost 3 bases, and 8 bases lay between the germline ends. From germline, CDR1 is LGHDT and CDR2 YNNKEL (reference sequence). In nucleotides, the CDR3 is TGTGCCAGCAGCCACATCAGGGACTATGGCTACACCTTC. This codes for CASSHIRDYGYTF.

This clone is a singleton in its sample. The chain couples TRBV6-5 to TRBJ1-1, with 7 positions matching TRBD1. Germline V lookup: CDR1 MNHEY, CDR2 SVGAGI. The length of the CDR3 is 13 residues. V lost 10 bases and J lost 0; bases outside the gene matches: 5. CDR3 sequence: CATQGDMNTEAFF. The CDR3 nucleotides are TGTGCCACCCAGGGGGATATGAACACTGAAGCTTTCTTT.

V usage is TRBV6-6 and J usage is TRBJ1-6, with TRBD1 matching over 9 bases. J was trimmed by 9 bases and V by 6 bases; bases with no gene match: 6. This CDR3 is built from 14 residues. The germline gives CDR1 MNHNY, CDR2 SVGAGI (reference sequence). The CDR3 region has the DNA TGTGCCAGCAGACCCGGGACAGGGTTTTCACCCCTCCACTTT. Amino acids: CASRPGTGFSPLHF.

This sequence joins TRBV7-8 and TRBJ2-1; D remains unclear. V was trimmed by 1 base and J by 2 bases, leaving 9 bases between them. Germline assignment: CDR1 SGHVS and CDR2 FQNEAQ. The CDR3 sequence is 15 residues long. The CDR3 region is CASSLGLGAYNEQFF. The CDR3, as DNA: TGTGCCAGCAGCTTAGGTTTAGGAGCCTACAATGAGCAGTTCTTC.

V gene TRBV10-3 combines with J gene TRBJ1-1; TRBD1 might be the D (6 bases). The V end was cut by 3 bases, the J end by 1 base, with 12 bases between. This CDR3 contains 15 residues. The germline V gene encodes CDR1 ENHRY and CDR2 SYGVKD. The CDR3 nucleotides read TGTGCCATCAGTGATGCCTCGACAGGGAACACTGAAGCTTTCTTT. It translates to CAISDASTGNTEAFF.